The clone carrying this T cell receptor (beta chain) was counted a few times. The antigen is unknown. CDR1 is ENHRY, CDR2 SYGVKD, per germline. The CDR3 extends over 15 amino acids. The ends were cut back, 6 bases at V and 1 base at J, with 14 bases in the middle. The entry originates in a study of cytomegalovirus exposure and HLA in healthy donors. Study observations and caveats: One variant, a missense change in DCLRE1C, was linked in a later analysis to TCR beta V- and J-gene trimming. For most subjects, TCR beta sequences were reported to predict HLA-A and HLA-B alleles with accuracy.

This PCR relied on a set of 60 Vbeta primers and 13 Jbeta primers. Libraries were prepared by immunoSEQ multiplex PCR; TCRdb keeps only in-frame clonotypes and omits some of them. The data hold 95,000 to 150,000 clones, with around 75% observed a single time. Sample: PBMCs. J is TRBJ2-3 and V is TRBV10-3; D gene uncertain. The sequence derives from a man between 60 and 70 years old in good health and CMV-seropositive. CDR3 bases: TGTGCCATCAGGGCCCATTCCGATGGCACAGATACGCAGTATTTT. The encoded protein is CAIRAHSDGTDTQYF.